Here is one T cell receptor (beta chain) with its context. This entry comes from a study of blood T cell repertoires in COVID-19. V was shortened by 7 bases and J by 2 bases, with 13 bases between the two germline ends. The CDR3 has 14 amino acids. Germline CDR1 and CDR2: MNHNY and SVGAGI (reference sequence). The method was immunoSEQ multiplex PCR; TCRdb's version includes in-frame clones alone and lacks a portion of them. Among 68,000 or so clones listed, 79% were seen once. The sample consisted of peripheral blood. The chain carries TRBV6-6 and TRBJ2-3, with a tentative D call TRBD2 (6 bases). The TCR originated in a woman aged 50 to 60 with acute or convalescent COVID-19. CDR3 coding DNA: TGTGCCAGCACCGGGAGAGGGGTCACAGATACGCAGTATTTT. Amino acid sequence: CASTGRGVTDTQYF.